The 7 T cell receptor beta chains listed next were all sequenced from one sample in a study of T cell clonality in common variable immunodeficiency. Clones were sequenced by immunoSEQ multiplex PCR, and TCRdb holds only the in-frame ones, with some missing. The repertoire consists of about 52,000 clones, none detected only once. What was sequenced was peripheral blood mononuclear cells. These receptor sequences come from a person aged 18 to 75 in good health.

This clone was observed many times. The read terminates 3 residues ahead of where the CDR3 ends, so the germline J gene completes it. J is TRBJ1-5 and V is TRBV19; TRBD1 agrees at 7 bases. Germline CDR1 LNHDA, CDR2 SQIVND (reference sequence). The junction had 8 bases not matched to a gene; V was cut back by 5 bases and J by 4 bases. The CDR3 runs to 15 residues. CDR3 protein: CASSPGQASNQPQHF. The CDR3 DNA, read in part, is TGTGCCAGTAGTCCTGGACAGGCATCTAATCAGCCC. Full variable domain (outside the CDR3, taken from reference TRBV19 and TRBJ1-5): DGGITQSPKYLFRKEGQNVTLSCEQNLNHDAMYWYRQDPGQGLRLIYYSQIVNDFQKGDIAEGYSVSREKKESFPLTVTSAQKNPTAFYLCASSPGQASNQPQHFGDGTRLSIL.

This clone was recorded at least ten times. A much larger clonotype is one base distant, so this may be a read error. The sequenced fragment ends 3 residues before the CDR3 boundary, so the rest is inferred from the germline J gene. The rearrangement joins TRBV2 to TRBJ2-2; perhaps TRBD1 as D (5 bases). The CDR3 has 16 amino acids. In germline, CDR1 is SNHLY, CDR2 FYNNEI. Incomplete CDR3 DNA: TGTGCCAGCAGTATAACGCCCTACGCTGGGGCCAACGTG. It specifies CASSITPYAGANV. In full, the CDR3 is CASSITPYAGANVLFF.

This clone was recorded many times. The CDR3 end is not reached by the read, which stops 3 residues before it; the germline J gene fills it in. The V and J genes are TRBV30 and TRBJ2-7; TRBD2 might be the D (5 bases). This CDR3 comprises 16 residues. The germline V gene encodes CDR1 GTSNPN and CDR2 SVGIG (reference sequence). V lost 1 base, J lost 4 bases, and 20 bases lay in between. The sequenced part of the CDR3 DNA is TGTGCCTGGAGTGCGGTTAGCGCCCTGGGCGGATACGAG. Translating it yields CAWSAVSALGGYE. The full CDR3 protein is CAWSAVSALGGYEQYF.

This clone was counted ten times or more. The DNA ends 3 residues before the CDR3 does, and the rest of the CDR3 is filled in from the germline J gene. This sequence joins TRBV7-2 and TRBJ1-2; 9 bases agree with TRBD1. Trimming took 5 bases from V and 4 from J; bases not matched to a gene: 8. Germline V gene lookup returns CDR1 SGHTA and CDR2 FQGNSA. CDR3 length equals 15 residues. The covered CDR3 bases are TGTGCCAGCAGCCTAACCCCGGACAGGGGCTATGGC. The encoded protein is CASSLTPDRGYG. The full-length CDR3 reads as CASSLTPDRGYGYTF. Drawing the rest from reference TRBV7-2 and TRBJ1-2, the complete variable domain is GAGVSQSPSNKVTEKGKDVELRCDPISGHTALYWYRQSLGQGLEFLIYFQGNSAPDKSGLPSDRFSAERTGGSVSTLTIQRTQQEDSAVYLCASSLTPDRGYGYTFGSGTRLTVV.

A few counts support this clone. The DNA ends 3 residues before the CDR3 does, and the rest of the CDR3 is filled in from the germline J gene. The V gene is TRBV2, the J gene TRBJ2-1; 7 bases agree with TRBD2. Unmatched junction bases numbered 11, after V lost 4 bases and J lost 2 bases. Germline CDR1 reads SNHLY; CDR2 reads FYNNEI. The CDR3 consists of 17 residues. Here the CDR3 reads CASSVGIAGPPYNEQFF. The DNA read from the CDR3 is TGTGCCAGCAGTGTAGGCATAGCGGGCCCCCCCTACAATGAG.

There are many counts of this clone. The read stops 3 residues short of the end of the CDR3; the missing end is completed from the germline J gene. This rearrangement joins TRBV29-1 to TRBJ1-5; no clear D gene. Between the trimmed V and J ends, which lost 5 bases and 4 bases, there was a span of 12 bases. The CDR3 extends over 13 amino acids. The V gene's germline CDR1 is SQVTM and CDR2 ANQGSEA. Incomplete CDR3 DNA: TGCAGCGTTAGAAGTGGAGGGAATCAGCCC. It encodes CSVRSGGNQP. From start to end, the CDR3 is CSVRSGGNQPQHF. The entire variable domain, with the rest obtained from reference TRBV29-1 and TRBJ1-5, is as follows: SAVISQKPSRDICQRGTSLTIQCQVDSQVTMMFWYRQQPGQSLTLIATANQGSEATYESGFVIDKFPISRPNLTFSTLTVSNMSPEDSSIYLCSVRSGGNQPQHFGDGTRLSIL.

This clone was detected many times. Coverage ceases 3 residues before the CDR3 finishes, and the germline J gene fills in the end. J is TRBJ1-5 and V is TRBV7-2; the D gene is possibly TRBD1 (5 bases). V lost 6 bases and J lost 0, with 12 bases in between. CDR3 length: 15 residues. Germline CDR1 SGHTA, CDR2 FQGNSA. The DNA read from the CDR3 is TGTGCCAGCAGTAGCAGGGTTCATAGCAATCAGCCC. It is translated as CASSSRVHSNQP. The whole CDR3 region reads CASSSRVHSNQPQHF. Filled out from reference TRBV7-2 and TRBJ1-5, the complete variable domain reads GAGVSQSPSNKVTEKGKDVELRCDPISGHTALYWYRQSLGQGLEFLIYFQGNSAPDKSGLPSDRFSAERTGGSVSTLTIQRTQQEDSAVYLCASSSRVHSNQPQHFGDGTRLSIL.